This T cell receptor beta chain was captured by sequencing in a study of blood T cell repertoires in COVID-19. Study as a whole: The samples span acute and convalescent COVID-19 from the United States, Italy and Spain.

Germline V gene sequence: CDR1 SGHDN, CDR2 FVKESK. This CDR3 spans 13 amino acids. The V segment lost 4 bases and the J segment 7 bases; nucleotides outside the gene matches: 6. This clone was seen once. TCRdb's table, derived via immunoSEQ multiplex PCR, lists solely in-frame clones and lacks some. The sample carries 100,000 to 150,000 clones, approximately 90% recorded once. The TCR comes from a human donor in a cohort sampled during active COVID-19. The V call is TRBV14, the J call TRBJ1-2; 7 positions agree with TRBD1. The sequencing sample was made of peripheral blood. The CDR3 DNA follows: TGTGCCAGCAGCCCGACGACAGGGAGTGGCTACACCTTC. It codes for CASSPTTGSGYTF.